The 22 T cell receptor beta chains given below trace back to one sample, sequenced in a study of cytomegalovirus exposure and HLA in healthy donors. The PCR contained 60 Vbeta and 13 Jbeta primers. TCRdb's copy holds only in-frame clones and misses some; the assay was immunoSEQ multiplex PCR. Counted here are 130,000 or so clones, approximately 8.7% occurring once; the ten biggest clones make up under 5.5%. The sequencing input was PBMCs. These receptors all come from a man aged 35-49 years in good health and CMV-seronegative.

This chain joins TRBV30 and TRBJ2-7, with TRBD1 as a possible D gene (6 bases). The CDR3 covers 12 residues. Trimming stripped 4 bases from V and 9 bases from J, with 16 bases between. Germline V CDR1 and CDR2: GTSNPN, SVGIG (reference sequence). Here the CDR3 reads CAWTQTGVLQYF. CDR3 nucleotides: TGTGCCTGGACCCAGACAGGAGTGCTGCAGTACTTC.

Notes on this clone: The conserved closing phenylalanine or tryptophan is absent in this CDR3, likely reflecting a read error. The chain recombines TRBV5-6 with TRBJ2-3; weak D call: TRBD1 (5 bases). CDR3 length: 14 amino acids. CDR1 and CDR2 from the germline V gene are SGHDT and YYEEEE. Between the trimmed V and J ends, which lost 5 bases and 5 bases, there was a span of 15 bases. The chain's CDR3 is CASSSDWGGDTQYL. The DNA of the CDR3 is TGTGCCAGCAGTTCCGACTGGGGCGGAGATACGCAGTATCTT.

This rearrangement joins TRBV9 to TRBJ2-1; maybe TRBD2 (5 bases). This CDR3 contains 14 residues. V gave up 4 bases and J gave up 3 bases, with 11 bases separating them. Germline CDR1 reads SGDLS; CDR2 reads YYNGEE. CDR3 residues: CASSPRAGYNEQFF. DNA of the CDR3: TGTGCCAGCAGCCCCCGGGCGGGCTACAATGAGCAGTTCTTC.

This clone came up a few times. The V gene is TRBV7-2, the J gene TRBJ2-5; 11 bases agree with TRBD2. With V trimmed by 1 base and J by 7 bases, 8 bases remained unmatched. The CDR3 covers 16 residues. Germline V gene lookup returns CDR1 SGHTA and CDR2 FQGNSA. This chain's CDR3 is CASSLVTGLAGGTQYF. CDR3 in DNA: TGTGCCAGCAGCTTAGTGACAGGGCTAGCGGGGGGGACCCAGTACTTC.

A few counts support this clone. The chain carries TRBV10-3 and TRBJ2-1; TRBD2 aligns across 8 bases. The CDR3 totals 15 residues. The J segment lost 2 bases and the V segment lost 2 bases, leaving 2 bases of the junction unmatched. Germline-derived CDR1 and CDR2 are ENHRY and SYGVKD. This CDR3 reads CAISEPAGAYNEQFF. For the CDR3, the DNA is TGTGCCATCAGTGAGCCAGCGGGGGCCTACAATGAGCAGTTCTTC.

This clone has more than one count but fewer than ten. The chain employs TRBV10-2 and TRBJ1-2; the D is unclear. CDR3 length equals 14 residues. The germline gives CDR1 WSHSY, CDR2 SAAADI. Trimming took 0 bases from V and 0 from J, leaving 5 bases between them. The CDR3, as DNA: TGCGCCAGCAGTGAGTCGGCGGCTAACTATGGCTACACCTTC. This translates into CASSESAANYGYTF.

In this sample, this clone turned up a few times. The V call is TRBV5-1, the J call TRBJ1-2; possibly TRBD1 for D (5 bases). The CDR3 totals 15 residues. V was cut by 0 bases and J by 6 bases, with 15 bases left in between. Germline V gene lookup returns CDR1 SGHRS and CDR2 YFSETQ. The CDR3 nucleotides read TGCGCCAGCAGCTTGGGGTGGGACGGGGGTGATGGCTACACCTTC. This sequence encodes CASSLGWDGGDGYTF.

This clone was observed a handful of times. The chain recombines TRBV5-1 with TRBJ2-5; tentative D call: TRBD1 (6 bases). Trimming stripped 0 bases from V and 8 bases from J, with 17 bases between. Germline CDR1 is SGHRS and CDR2 is YFSETQ. The CDR3 runs 15 residues. CDR3 DNA sequence: TGCGCCAGCAGCTTGGGACAGGAGGCGAGTGGAACCCAGTACTTC. Residues: CASSLGQEASGTQYF. The entire variable domain, with the rest obtained from reference TRBV5-1 and TRBJ2-5, is as follows: KAGVTQTPRYLIKTRGQQVTLSCSPISGHRSVSWYQQTPGQGLQFLFEYFSETQRNKGNFPGRFSGRQFSNSRSEMNVSTLELGDSALYLCASSLGQEASGTQYFGPGTRLLVL.

V usage is TRBV19 and J usage is TRBJ2-6; the D is unclear. V was clipped by 5 bases and J by 0 bases, with 11 bases between them. Germline CDR1 is LNHDA and CDR2 is SQIVND (reference sequence). The CDR3 has 16 amino acids. CDR3 sequence: CASSLQANSGANVLTF. For the CDR3, the DNA is TGTGCCAGTAGTCTCCAGGCAAACTCTGGGGCCAACGTCCTGACTTTC.

This chain's CDR3 is CAITQGLAGGTGELFF. The DNA for the CDR3 is TGTGCCATCACCCAGGGACTAGCGGGAGGCACCGGGGAGCTGTTTTTT. The chain links TRBV10-3 to TRBJ2-2, with 15 bases that match TRBD2. CDR1 is ENHRY and CDR2 is SYGVKD in the germline V gene. The CDR3 extends over 16 amino acids. Unmatched junction bases numbered 4, after V lost 7 bases and J lost 4 bases.

This clone appeared a few times. The chain combines TRBV27 with TRBJ1-2; weak D call: TRBD1 (6 bases). The CDR3 sequence is 12 residues long. Trimming took off 6 bases at V and 8 bases at J, with 13 bases between the two ends. Germline-derived CDR1 and CDR2 are MNHEY and SMNVEV (reference sequence). CDR3 in amino acids: CASRGGGRGYTF. DNA of the CDR3: TGTGCCAGCAGGGGCGGGGGGCGGGGCTACACCTTC.

V gene TRBV28 combines with J gene TRBJ2-3; perhaps TRBD2 as D (7 bases). Germline loops: CDR1 MDHEN, CDR2 SYDVKM. The V end was cut by 5 bases, the J end by 5 bases, with 17 bases between. This CDR3 is 15 amino acids long. The DNA for the CDR3 is TGTGCCAGCAGTCCCCGGGGGGCCGGGGGAGATACGCAGTATTTT. Translation: CASSPRGAGGDTQYF.

This clone was seen a few times. The V call is TRBV6-4, the J call TRBJ1-2; TRBD1 matches at 9 bases. Unmatched junction bases numbered 6, after V lost 3 bases and J lost 4 bases. Looked up from germline, CDR1 is MRHNA and CDR2 is SNTAGT. CDR3 size: 15 residues. Written as DNA, the CDR3 is TGTGCCAGCAGTGAGGACGGGACAGGGAGCTATGGCTACACCTTC. Translation gives CASSEDGTGSYGYTF.

This clone was seen a handful of times. The chain carries TRBV6-5 and TRBJ1-5, with 7 bases matching TRBD1. The CDR3 covers 14 residues. Looked up from germline, CDR1 is MNHEY and CDR2 is SVGAGI. The V gene end was trimmed by 6 bases and the J gene end by 3 bases; junction bases not matched to a gene: 5. The CDR3 DNA is TGTGCCAGCAGCGTAGACAGGGACAATCAGCCCCAGCATTTT. Its translation is CASSVDRDNQPQHF.

This clone occurred a few times. This chain connects TRBV4-1 to TRBJ1-6; a weak D match, TRBD1 (5 bases). CDR1 and CDR2 (germline): MGHRA, YSYEKL. The CDR3 has 16 residues. Trimming took 2 bases from V and 7 from J, leaving 15 bases between them. The CDR3 region has the DNA TGCGCCAGCAGCCAAAACGGGGGGACGGCAAATTCACCCCTCCACTTT. This translates into CASSQNGGTANSPLHF.

This clone was detected only a few times. The genes are TRBV18 and TRBJ1-2; 8 positions agree with TRBD1. The length of the CDR3 is 15 residues. With 3 bases clipped from V and 3 bases from J, the junction kept 6 bases outside the gene matches. The germline V gene has CDR1 KGHSH and CDR2 LQKENI. This CDR3 reads CASSPSGQGDYGYTF. The DNA for the CDR3 is TGTGCCAGCTCACCCAGCGGACAGGGAGACTATGGCTACACCTTC.

The chain recombines TRBV7-8 with TRBJ1-1, with TRBD1 identical over 9 bases. CDR3 length equals 14 residues. After removal of 4 bases from V and 7 bases from J, the junction contained 7 bases not matched to a gene. Germline V CDR1 and CDR2: SGHVS, FQNEAQ. In DNA form, the CDR3 reads TGTGCCAGCAGCTACGGGACAGGGCCCCTTGAAGCTTTCTTT. Amino acids: CASSYGTGPLEAFF.

CDR3 in amino acids: CASSQTGQGNQPQHF. The CDR3 DNA reads TGCGCCAGCAGCCAAACGGGACAGGGGAATCAGCCCCAGCATTTT. The chain combines TRBV4-1 with TRBJ1-5, with TRBD1 matching 10 bases. V trimming: 2 bases; J trimming: 4 bases; junction bases outside the gene matches: 2. Germline V gene sequence: CDR1 MGHRA, CDR2 YSYEKL. CDR3 length equals 15 residues.

The genes are TRBV11-2 and TRBJ2-5, with 9 bases lining up with TRBD2. V was clipped by 3 bases and J by 5 bases; unmatched bases: 7. The CDR3 contains 15 residues. CDR1 SGHAT and CDR2 FQNNGV come from the germline V gene. The CDR3 nucleotides read TGTGCCAGCAGCTTTCTTGGCGGGGGGGCCGAGACCCAGTACTTC. It specifies CASSFLGGGAETQYF.

V and J are TRBV2 and TRBJ2-7; 10 bases match TRBD2. Trimming removed 8 bases from V and 4 bases from J; junction bases left unmatched: 5. The CDR3 is made up of 13 amino acids. The germline V gene encodes CDR1 SNHLY and CDR2 FYNNEI. The CDR3 is CASQLAGHYEQYF. In nucleotides, the CDR3 is TGTGCCAGCCAACTAGCGGGGCATTACGAGCAGTACTTC.

This chain joins TRBV14 and TRBJ1-1; 8 positions match TRBD1. CDR1 is SGHDN and CDR2 is FVKESK in the germline V gene. The V segment lost 1 base and the J segment 10 bases; nucleotides outside the gene matches: 2. The CDR3 has 12 residues. This CDR3 reads CASSQAGGVAFF. In DNA form, the CDR3 reads TGTGCCAGCAGCCAAGCAGGGGGCGTAGCTTTCTTT.

J is TRBJ2-7 and V is TRBV25-1; 9 bases line up with TRBD1. V was pared by 0 bases and J by 1 base, with 10 bases of the junction left unmatched. From germline, CDR1 is MGHDK and CDR2 SYGVNS. CDR3 length: 18 residues. The CDR3 DNA follows: TGTGCCAGCAGTGAATATACAAACGGGACAGGGTATTCCTACGAGCAGTACTTC. As protein: CASSEYTNGTGYSYEQYF.